The 3 T cell receptor beta chains below come from one sample, sequenced in a study of cytomegalovirus exposure and HLA in healthy donors. TCRdb keeps only in-frame clones here, not all; method: immunoSEQ multiplex PCR. The table lists roughly 200,000 clones, more than 65% of them singletons, with about 2.8% in the top ten. Sequenced: PBMCs. Receptor source: a woman aged 18-29 years in good health and CMV-seropositive.

In this sample, this clone turned up once. The chain uses TRBV9 and TRBJ2-7, with 7 bases lining up with TRBD1. Germline values: CDR1 SGDLS, CDR2 YYNGEE. With V trimmed by 0 bases and J by 2 bases, 5 bases remained unmatched. CDR3 length equals 15 residues. CDR3 protein: CASSVDSGTAYEQYF. In DNA form, the CDR3 reads TGTGCCAGCAGCGTAGACTCCGGGACAGCCTACGAGCAGTACTTC.

The chain links TRBV7-6 to TRBJ1-1; D is perhaps TRBD1 (6 bases). V was shortened by 5 bases and J by 4 bases, with 14 bases between the two germline ends. Per the germline V gene, CDR1 is SGHVS and CDR2 is FNYEAQ. This CDR3 has 14 residues. The CDR3 reads CASSPGARGTEAFF. For the CDR3, the DNA is TGTGCCAGCAGCCCAGGGGCCCGGGGCACTGAAGCTTTCTTT.

CDR3 nucleotide sequence: TGTGCCAGCACCGAGGGGACAGTACAAGAGACCCAGTACTTC. This gives the protein CASTEGTVQETQYF. V usage is TRBV6-5 and J usage is TRBJ2-5; 7 nucleotides match TRBD1. This CDR3 is built from 14 residues. Germline-derived CDR1 and CDR2 are MNHEY and SVGAGI. With V trimmed by 7 bases and J by 2 bases, 7 bases remained unmatched.